This is a list of T cell receptor beta chains from one sample in a study of OX40 agonist ivuxolimab in advanced cancers. TCRdb keeps only in-frame clones here, not all; method: immunoSEQ multiplex PCR. Among about 79,000 clones listed, under 85% were seen once. The material was CD4+ or CD8+ T cells sorted from blood, obtained in a trial of the OX40 agonist ivuxolimab. These receptors were obtained from an adult with an advanced solid tumor such as melanoma, head and neck, liver or kidney cancer. Each CDR3 is given with its conserved first and last residue. Rows may omit the clone size; those that give it use once, few, many or a size class.

TRBV2	TRBJ1-5	-	CASRAGTGKLSNQPQHF
TRBV7-9	TRBJ1-2	-	CASSSSGDRGGYTF
TRBV28	TRBJ2-3	once	CASTLMRGDTQYF
TRBV16	TRBJ1-1	-	CASSQSGRSVNTEAFF
TRBV6-5	TRBJ2-3	-	CASSYSAISYTQYF
TRBV19	TRBJ2-3	-	CASSIQLSTDTQYF
TRBV6-1	TRBJ1-2	-	CATPREGLGYTF
TRBV9	TRBJ2-1	-	CASSVGGGHSYNEQFF
TRBV4-1	TRBJ1-6	-	CASSQGGFNSPLHF
TRBV29-1	TRBJ2-5	-	CSVAQPGQYF
TRBV28	-	-	CASRNQNSYEQYF
TRBV11-2	TRBJ2-2	-	CASTPRRLNTGELFF
TRBV28	TRBJ2-2	once	CASSRGQDTGELFF
TRBV28	TRBJ2-7	-	CASSLNRGAYEQYF
TRBV7-9	TRBJ2-3	once	CASSFAQGFADTQYF
TRBV10-1	TRBJ1-1	medium-sized	CASNRGWVMNTEAFF
TRBV6-5	TRBJ1-2	-	CASSTKGQGNYGYTF
TRBV10-1	TRBJ2-4	-	CASSYWIQYF
TRBV28	TRBJ1-1	-	CASSRQGRTEAFF
TRBV18	TRBJ1-1	-	CASTEGQATEAFF
TRBV28	TRBJ1-4	-	CASSIRTVGDEKLFF
TRBV10-1	TRBJ2-7	-	CASSEAGGNEQYF
TRBV15	TRBJ1-1	-	CATSREVGEMNTEAFF
TRBV10-3	TRBJ2-7	-	CAISESGTGRYEQYF
TRBV7-6	TRBJ2-1	-	CASSLSEAINEQFF
TRBV6-1	TRBJ2-1	-	CASIIAGANNEQFF
TRBV7-8	TRBJ2-1	-	CASSSTSGPYNEQFF
TRBV5-1	TRBJ2-5	-	CASSLDPGAGGAQYF
TRBV7-9	TRBJ1-1	-	CASSLSQLRLSWTEAFF
TRBV28	TRBJ2-6	-	CASSRHHIYSGANVLTF
TRBV7-9	TRBJ2-1	-	CASSKDLNPNEQFF
TRBV6-1	TRBJ1-4	few	CASSEAQTGVNEKLFF
TRBV2	-	-	CASRSRGSNQPQYF
TRBV7-9	TRBJ2-5	-	CASSKTEGTQYF
TRBV5-6	TRBJ2-5	-	CASSWVGGRETQYF
TRBV5-5	TRBJ1-3	few	CASSLEADGNTIYF